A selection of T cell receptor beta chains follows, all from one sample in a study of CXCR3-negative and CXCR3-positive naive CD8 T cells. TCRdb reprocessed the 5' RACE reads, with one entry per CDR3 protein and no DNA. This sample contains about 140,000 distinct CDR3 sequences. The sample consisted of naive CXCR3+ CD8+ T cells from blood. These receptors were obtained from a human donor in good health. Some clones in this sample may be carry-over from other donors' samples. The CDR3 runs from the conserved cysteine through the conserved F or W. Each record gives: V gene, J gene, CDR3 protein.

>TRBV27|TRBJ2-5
CASSLSGFRTGGEETQYF
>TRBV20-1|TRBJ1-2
CSARQSANYGYTF
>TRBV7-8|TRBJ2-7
CASSLAGTGILDEQYF
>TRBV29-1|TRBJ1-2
CSVLSMEGYTF
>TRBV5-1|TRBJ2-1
CASSLEGTGAYNEQFF
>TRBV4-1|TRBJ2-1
CASSQDGRGALFSYNEQFF
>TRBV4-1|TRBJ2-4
CASSQGTSGAKNIQYF
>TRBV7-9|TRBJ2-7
CASSLGQGRSYEQYF
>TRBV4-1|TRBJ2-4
CASSQEGMWAKNIQYF
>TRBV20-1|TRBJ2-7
CSAPDLSYEQYF
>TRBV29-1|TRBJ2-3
CSVAGASTSGRYTSTDTQYF
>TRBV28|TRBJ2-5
CASSLPPGGLETQYF
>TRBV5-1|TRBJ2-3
CASSSVGGMTDTQYF
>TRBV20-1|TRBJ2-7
CSAILGGTYEQYF
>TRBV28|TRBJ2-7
CASKQIWGAYEQYF